The 23 T cell receptor beta chains below were found in one sample sequenced in a study of PD-1 blockade in classical Hodgkin lymphoma. Each of the patients experienced relapse following autologous stem cell transplantation, and their brentuximab vedotin exposure differed. Sequenced by immunoSEQ multiplex PCR; TCRdb stores in-frame clones only, minus some. The data contain 100,000 to 120,000 clones, 80% to 90% of them singletons. The sequences come from peripheral blood mononuclear cells (PBMCs), collected before the second cycle of nivolumab. The receptors originated from a human donor with classical Hodgkin lymphoma.

The chain is built from TRBV11-2 and TRBJ1-1; unclear D gene. This CDR3 region has 15 residues. Per germline, CDR1 SGHAT and CDR2 FQNNGV. V was trimmed by 0 bases and J by 0 bases, leaving 8 bases between them. This chain's CDR3 is CASSLDHAVNTEAFF. CDR3 coding DNA: TGTGCCAGCAGCTTAGATCATGCCGTGAACACTGAAGCTTTCTTT. The entire variable domain, with the rest obtained from reference TRBV11-2 and TRBJ1-1, is as follows: EAGVAQSPRYKIIEKRQSVAFWCNPISGHATLYWYQQILGQGPKLLIQFQNNGVVDDSQLPKDRFSAERLKGVDSTLKIQPAKLEDSAVYLCASSLDHAVNTEAFFGQGTRLTVV.

The rearrangement links TRBV7-9 to TRBJ2-5; 12 nucleotides align to TRBD2. Germline assignment: CDR1 SEHNR and CDR2 FQNEAQ (reference sequence). With V trimmed by 5 bases and J by 5 bases, 6 bases remained unmatched. This CDR3 spans 15 amino acids. The CDR3 region has the DNA TGTGCCAGCAGCCCGACTAGCGGGAGTCGGGAGACCCAGTACTTC. This translates into CASSPTSGSRETQYF.

This sequence joins TRBV7-9 and TRBJ1-1, with a tentative D call TRBD1 (5 bases). The germline V gene encodes CDR1 SEHNR and CDR2 FQNEAQ (reference sequence). This CDR3 is 13 amino acids long. V lost 1 base and J 10 bases, leaving 13 bases between the germline ends. CDR3 coding DNA: TGTGCCAGCAGCTTAGGTCCCGGGACTAGAGCTTTCTTT. Translation: CASSLGPGTRAFF. The full variable domain, its missing parts supplied by reference TRBV7-9 and TRBJ1-1, is DTGVSQNPRHKITKRGQNVTFRCDPISEHNRLYWYRQTLGQGPEFLTYFQNEAQLEKSRLLSDRFSAERPKGSFSTLEIQRTEQGDSAMYLCASSLGPGTRAFFGQGTRLTVV.

This chain joins TRBV18 and TRBJ2-7; unclear D gene. The CDR3 loop spans 11 amino acids. CDR1 is KGHSH and CDR2 is LQKENI in the germline V gene. Trimming shortened V by 5 bases and J by 6 bases, and 8 bases separated the two germline ends. The CDR3 nucleotides are TGTGCCAGCTCAAGAGGCCCCGAGCAGTACTTC. Translation gives CASSRGPEQYF. Complete variable domain (other parts from reference TRBV18 and TRBJ2-7): NAGVMQNPRHLVRRRGQEARLRCSPMKGHSHVYWYRQLPEEGLKFMVYLQKENIIDESGMPKERFSAEFPKEGPSILRIQQVVRGDSAAYFCASSRGPEQYFGPGTRLTVT.

The chain uses TRBV5-1 and TRBJ1-2, with D hard to call. The germline V and J ends were trimmed by 0 bases and 4 bases, with 10 bases remaining between them. CDR3 length: 14 residues. Germline CDR1 reads SGHRS; CDR2 reads YFSETQ. The CDR3 sequence is CASSLEKGFYGYTF. As DNA, the CDR3 is TGCGCCAGCAGCTTGGAGAAAGGCTTCTATGGCTACACCTTC.

This clone was seen more than once but under ten times. The chain uses TRBV6-6 and TRBJ2-5; 8 bases fit TRBD1. Unmatched junction bases numbered 10, after V lost 6 bases and J lost 7 bases. Germline values: CDR1 MNHNY, CDR2 SVGAGI (reference sequence). CDR3 length equals 14 residues. This CDR3 reads CASSSSGGQGTQYF. The CDR3 coding sequence is TGTGCCAGCAGCTCATCAGGGGGCCAGGGGACCCAGTACTTC.

This clone showed up just once. This rearrangement joins TRBV19 to TRBJ1-1, with 8 bases lining up with TRBD1. Germline V gene data show CDR1 as LNHDA and CDR2 as SQIVND (reference sequence). V shed 3 bases and J 4 bases; nucleotides not matched to a gene: 13. CDR3 length: 17 residues. The CDR3 region is CASSIAEDRDQGTEAFF. The CDR3 DNA follows: TGTGCCAGTAGTATCGCTGAGGACAGGGATCAGGGCACTGAAGCTTTCTTT.

This chain joins TRBV11-2 and TRBJ2-2, with D possibly TRBD2 on 5 matching bases. Germline values: CDR1 SGHAT, CDR2 FQNNGV. V gave up 5 bases and J gave up 1 base, with 17 bases separating them. This CDR3 has 17 residues. CDR3 region: CASSPPGLAMNTGELFF. CDR3 DNA sequence: TGTGCCAGCAGCCCCCCGGGGTTAGCGATGAACACCGGGGAGCTGTTTTTT. The full variable domain, with the rest looked up from reference TRBV11-2 and TRBJ2-2, is EAGVAQSPRYKIIEKRQSVAFWCNPISGHATLYWYQQILGQGPKLLIQFQNNGVVDDSQLPKDRFSAERLKGVDSTLKIQPAKLEDSAVYLCASSPPGLAMNTGELFFGEGSRLTVL.

CDR3 nucleotide sequence: TGTGCCAGCAGTTTCCGGACCCAGAAGGAAGAGACCCAGTACTTC. Translation: CASSFRTQKEETQYF. The chain joins TRBV6-6 to TRBJ2-5; D is undetermined. CDR1 and CDR2 (germline): MNHNY, SVGAGI (reference sequence). V dropped 4 bases and J dropped 3 bases, with 15 bases sitting between them. The CDR3 contains 15 residues.

This clone was counted a single time. An end of the junction does not agree with germline; a read error may underlie this. The gene calls are TRBV7-7 and TRBJ2-1, with 7 bases that match TRBD2. This CDR3 contains 14 residues. CDR1 and CDR2 from the germline V gene are SSHAT and FNYEAQ (reference sequence). The CDR3 DNA reads TGTGCTAGCAGCGTCGGCGGGAGCGCGAGTGAGCAGTTCTTC. Its translation is CASSVGGSASEQFF. Supplemented by reference TRBV7-7 and TRBJ2-1, the full variable domain reads GAGVSQSPRYKVTKRGQDVTLRCDPISSHATLYWYQQALGQGPEFLTYFNYEAQPDKSGLPSDRFSAERPEGSISTLTIQRTEQRDSAMYRCASSVGGSASEQFFGPGTRLTVL.

The rearrangement links TRBV5-4 to TRBJ2-5; 15 bases are shared with TRBD2. V dropped 3 bases and J dropped 1; count of bases not matched to a gene: 4. The CDR3 contains 17 residues. Germline V gene data show CDR1 as SGHNT and CDR2 as YYREEE (reference sequence). CDR3 sequence: CASSSGLAGGSQETQYF. In nucleotides, the CDR3 is TGTGCCAGCAGCTCGGGACTAGCGGGAGGATCCCAAGAGACCCAGTACTTC.

The chain links TRBV5-6 to TRBJ2-2, with 9 bases matching TRBD2. This CDR3 region has 15 residues. Germline CDR1 SGHDT, CDR2 YYEEEE. With 2 bases clipped from V and 6 bases from J, the junction kept 5 bases outside the gene matches. For the CDR3, the DNA is TGTGCCAGCAGCTTTAGCGGGAGCGTGCCCGGGGAGCTGTTTTTT. It specifies CASSFSGSVPGELFF.

This clone was counted once. This chain joins TRBV7-6 and TRBJ1-1; D unclear. CDR3 length: 15 amino acids. CDR1 is SGHVS, CDR2 FNYEAQ, per germline. V lost 4 bases to trimming and J lost 6 bases, with 18 bases between them. In DNA form, the CDR3 reads TGTGCCAGCAGCTCGTATGACTTTTGGGGTTCTGAAGCTTTCTTT. Translation gives CASSSYDFWGSEAFF.

The V gene is TRBV19, the J gene TRBJ1-5; D is perhaps TRBD1 (5 bases). The CDR3 length is 13 residues. Trimming stripped 7 bases from V and 3 bases from J, with 10 bases between. Germline V gives CDR1 LNHDA, CDR2 SQIVND (reference sequence). Here the CDR3 DNA reads TGTGCCAGTAACCGGGACCCCAATCAGCCCCAGCATTTT. Its translation: CASNRDPNQPQHF.

The V and J genes are TRBV7-9 and TRBJ2-7, with D tentatively TRBD1 (5 bases). The CDR3 is made up of 12 amino acids. Between the trimmed V and J ends, which lost 6 bases and 2 bases, there was a span of 8 bases. Germline V gives CDR1 SEHNR, CDR2 FQNEAQ (reference sequence). CDR3 nucleotides: TGTGCCAGCAGTCCGGACACCTACGAGCAGTACTTC. This encodes CASSPDTYEQYF.

V is TRBV10-1 and J is TRBJ2-7; TRBD2 might be the D (6 bases). CDR1 is WNHNN and CDR2 is SYGVQD in the germline V gene (reference sequence). Trimming stripped 3 bases from V and 0 bases from J, with 12 bases between. This CDR3 is built from 15 residues. The CDR3 nucleotides read TGCGCCAGCAGTGAACTAGCTTTTAGCTCCTACGAGCAGTACTTC. This codes for CASSELAFSSYEQYF.

The CDR3 coding sequence is TGTGCCAGCGGATTGGTAGTAGCGGGCCTCTCTGGGGCCAACGTCCTGACTTTC. Translated: CASGLVVAGLSGANVLTF. The chain uses TRBV7-9 and TRBJ2-6, with 7 nucleotides matching TRBD2. V lost 8 bases, J lost 0 bases, and 13 bases stayed unmatched. Germline CDR1 is SEHNR and CDR2 is FQNEAQ (reference sequence). The CDR3 is 18 residues long.

The V gene is TRBV23-1, the J gene TRBJ2-7, with D unresolved. TRBV23-1 is labeled an ORF, and its function is uncertain. The CDR3 is made up of 18 amino acids. The V end lost 1 base, the J end lost 8 bases, and 27 bases lay between the germline ends. The CDR3 coding sequence is TGCGCCAGCAGTCAATTTAGATCCCCGTTGGACGGAATGTTCCAGCAGTACTTC. It codes for CASSQFRSPLDGMFQQYF.

The chain combines TRBV30 with TRBJ2-6; D gene unclear. CDR1 and CDR2 from the germline V gene are GTSNPN and SVGIG (reference sequence). The CDR3 length is 15 residues. Trimming took off 6 bases at V and 0 bases at J, with 12 bases between the two ends. Here the CDR3 DNA reads TGTGCCTGCGGACGGATGGTCTCTGGGGCCAACGTCCTGACTTTC. Translated, it gives CACGRMVSGANVLTF.

This chain joins TRBV6-1 and TRBJ1-3; 7 nucleotides line up with TRBD1. J gave up 0 bases and V 3 bases, and 5 bases lay outside the gene matches. Looked up from germline, CDR1 is MNHNS and CDR2 is SASEGT. The length of the CDR3 is 16 residues. Here the CDR3 reads CASSDWGQTSGNTIYF. The CDR3, as DNA: TGTGCCAGCAGTGATTGGGGACAGACCTCTGGAAACACCATATATTTT.

V usage is TRBV7-2 and J usage is TRBJ2-7; possibly TRBD2 for D (6 bases). CDR3 size: 15 residues. V was cut by 2 bases and J by 3 bases, with 14 bases left in between. Germline V gene data show CDR1 as SGHTA and CDR2 as FQGNSA. The CDR3 region has the DNA TGTGCCAGCAGCTTAACGGAGGGATCTTTCTACGAGCAGTACTTC. Translating gives CASSLTEGSFYEQYF.

The chain couples TRBV6-5 to TRBJ1-2; no clear D gene. V was shortened by 1 base and J by 0 bases, with 9 bases between the two germline ends. Germline V gene data show CDR1 as MNHEY and CDR2 as SVGAGI. The CDR3 extends over 15 amino acids. The CDR3 loop is CASSYWQDANYGYTF. CDR3 DNA: TGTGCCAGCAGTTACTGGCAGGATGCTAACTATGGCTACACCTTC.

The chain joins TRBV30 to TRBJ2-2; the match to TRBD1 covers 8 bases. The CDR3 length is 17 residues. Germline-derived CDR1 and CDR2 are GTSNPN and SVGIG (reference sequence). The J segment lost 0 bases and the V segment lost 0 bases, leaving 6 bases of the junction unmatched. The CDR3 reads CAWSVFPTGANTGELFF. Written as DNA, the CDR3 is TGTGCCTGGAGTGTATTCCCGACAGGGGCGAACACCGGGGAGCTGTTTTTT.